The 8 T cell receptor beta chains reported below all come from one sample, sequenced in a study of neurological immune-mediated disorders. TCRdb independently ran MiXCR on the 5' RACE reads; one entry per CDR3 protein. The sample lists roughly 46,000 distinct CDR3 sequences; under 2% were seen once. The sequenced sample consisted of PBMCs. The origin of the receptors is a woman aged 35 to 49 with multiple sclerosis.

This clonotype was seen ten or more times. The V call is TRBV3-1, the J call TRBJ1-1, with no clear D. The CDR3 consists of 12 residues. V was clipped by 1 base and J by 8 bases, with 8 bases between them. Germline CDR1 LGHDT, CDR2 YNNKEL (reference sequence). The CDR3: CASSQGPTEAFF. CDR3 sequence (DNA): TGTGCCAGCAGCCAAGGTCCGACAGAAGCTTTCTTT.

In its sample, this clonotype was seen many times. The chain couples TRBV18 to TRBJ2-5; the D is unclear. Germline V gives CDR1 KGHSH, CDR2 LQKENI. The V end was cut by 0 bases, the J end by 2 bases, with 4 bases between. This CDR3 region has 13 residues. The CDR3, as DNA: TGTGCCAGCTCACCACCCGGGCAAGAGACCCAGTACTTC. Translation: CASSPPGQETQYF.

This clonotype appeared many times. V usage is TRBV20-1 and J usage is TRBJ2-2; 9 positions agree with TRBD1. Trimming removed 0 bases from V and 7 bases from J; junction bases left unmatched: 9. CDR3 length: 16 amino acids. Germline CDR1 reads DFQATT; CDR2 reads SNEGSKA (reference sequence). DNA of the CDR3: TGCAGTGCTAGAGATCTTCTGGGACAGGGTGTCGGGGAGCTGTTTTTT. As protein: CSARDLLGQGVGELFF.

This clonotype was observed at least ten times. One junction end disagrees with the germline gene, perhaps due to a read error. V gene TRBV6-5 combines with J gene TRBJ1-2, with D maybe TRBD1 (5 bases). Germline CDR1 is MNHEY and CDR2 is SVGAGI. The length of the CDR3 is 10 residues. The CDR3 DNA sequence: TGTGCCAGCAGCTACGGGGACCTTGTCTTC. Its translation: CASSYGDLVF.

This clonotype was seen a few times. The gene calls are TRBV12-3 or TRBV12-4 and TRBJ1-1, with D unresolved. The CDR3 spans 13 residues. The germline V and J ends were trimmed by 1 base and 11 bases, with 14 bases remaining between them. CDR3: CASSLEESLGAFF. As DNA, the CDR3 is TGTGCCAGCAGTTTAGAGGAATCTCTTGGGGCTTTCTTT.

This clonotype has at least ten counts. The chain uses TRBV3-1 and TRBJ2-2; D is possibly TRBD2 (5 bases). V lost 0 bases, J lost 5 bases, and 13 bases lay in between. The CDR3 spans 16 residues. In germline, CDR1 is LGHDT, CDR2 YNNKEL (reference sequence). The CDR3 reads CASSQDYLTGTGELFF. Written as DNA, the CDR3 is TGTGCCAGCAGCCAAGATTACCTAACGGGGACCGGGGAGCTGTTTTTT. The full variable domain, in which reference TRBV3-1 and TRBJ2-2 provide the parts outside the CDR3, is DTAVSQTPKYLVTQMGNDKSIKCEQNLGHDTMYWYKQDSKKFLKIMFSYNNKELIINETVPNRFSPKSPDKAHLNLHINSLELGDSAVYFCASSQDYLTGTGELFFGEGSRLTVL.

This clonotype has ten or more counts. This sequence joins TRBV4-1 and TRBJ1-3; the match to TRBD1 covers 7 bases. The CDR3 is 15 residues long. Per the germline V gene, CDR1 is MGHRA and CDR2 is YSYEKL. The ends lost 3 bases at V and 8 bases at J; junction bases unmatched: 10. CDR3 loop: CASSHYGEGTDTIYF. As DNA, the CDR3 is TGCGCCAGCAGCCACTATGGTGAAGGGACAGACACCATATATTTT.

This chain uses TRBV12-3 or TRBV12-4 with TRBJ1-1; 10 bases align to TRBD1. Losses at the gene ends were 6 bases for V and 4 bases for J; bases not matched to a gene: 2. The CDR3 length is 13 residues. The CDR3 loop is CASSRDRGTEAFF. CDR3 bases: TGTGCCAGCAGCCGGGACAGGGGCACTGAAGCTTTCTTT.